This TCR beta chain was captured in a study of T cell responses to AZD1222 COVID-19 vaccine. Notes on the study in general: The donor cohort was predominantly white British with a female majority, and clonal diversity may have been underestimated. Close to half of spike-specific TCRs reportedly recognize unmutated variant regions. Repertoires were obtained solely post-peak T cell response.

There are 14 residues in the CDR3. Trimming stripped 5 bases from V and 0 bases from J, with 8 bases between. Germline CDR1 SGHAT, CDR2 FQNNGV. This clone appeared a single time. Its target is unknown. Assay used: immunoSEQ multiplex PCR; TCRdb lists only in-frame clones, some missing. The data contain under 200,000 clones, approximately 95% of them seen just once; the ten biggest clones take up about 4.2%. The rearrangement links TRBV11-2 to TRBJ1-3; D unresolved. The receptor's source is an adult in good health. The source was peripheral blood, collected on day 0 of AZD1222 vaccination. The CDR3 is CASSGFYSGNTIYF. CDR3 nucleotides: TGTGCCAGCAGCGGCTTCTACTCTGGAAACACCATATATTTT. Looking up the rest from reference TRBV11-2 and TRBJ1-3 gives the full variable domain: EAGVAQSPRYKIIEKRQSVAFWCNPISGHATLYWYQQILGQGPKLLIQFQNNGVVDDSQLPKDRFSAERLKGVDSTLKIQPAKLEDSAVYLCASSGFYSGNTIYFGEGSWLTVV.